This is a list of T cell receptor beta chains from one sample in a study of graft-versus-host responses after intestinal transplantation. Profiled with immunoSEQ multiplex PCR; TCRdb holds only in-frame clones, not every one. The sample yields 15,000 or so clones, less than 80% seen once. The sample was ileum tissue, taken around 730 days after intestinal transplantation. The receptors derive from a human patient who received an intestinal transplant, so some T cells may come from the graft donor. The CDR3 runs from the conserved cysteine through the conserved F or W. D genes are given only for firm matches. Expanded clones are given a class, and other clones once, few, many or no size at all.

d_call	v_call	clone_size	j_call	cdr3_aa	cdr3_nt
TRBD2	TRBV29-1	-	TRBJ2-5	CSVGPGGTETQYF	TGCAGCGTTGGTCCGGGGGGGACAGAGACCCAGTACTTC
-	TRBV19	few	TRBJ2-1	CASSMVRGSYNEQFF	TGTGCCAGTAGTATGGTCCGGGGCTCCTACAATGAGCAGTTCTTC
-	TRBV11-2	-	TRBJ1-5	CASSPGLRNQPQHF	TGTGCCAGCAGCCCAGGGCTACGCAATCAGCCCCAGCATTTT
TRBD1	TRBV7-9	few	TRBJ1-3	CASSFGTGGFGNTIYF	TGTGCCAGCAGCTTCGGGACAGGGGGTTTTGGAAACACCATATATTTT
-	TRBV19	few	TRBJ1-1	CASSFGRGTEAFF	TGTGCCAGTAGTTTCGGACGGGGCACTGAAGCTTTCTTT
-	TRBV27	-	TRBJ1-5	CASSPRGASYQPQHF	TGTGCCAGCAGTCCCCGGGGGGCATCCTATCAGCCCCAGCATTTT
-	TRBV6-5	-	TRBJ1-4	CASSYRGGGNEKLFF	TGTGCCAGCAGTTACAGGGGCGGGGGTAATGAAAAACTGTTTTTT
TRBD1	TRBV6-6	-	TRBJ1-5	CASSYLQGEGQPQHF	TGTGCCAGCAGTTACTTACAGGGGGAGGGTCAGCCCCAGCATTTT
-	TRBV2	few	TRBJ2-1	CASSEVSGEKGEQFF	TGTGCCAGCAGTGAAGTTTCAGGGGAAAAGGGTGAGCAGTTCTTC
-	TRBV7-2	few	TRBJ2-7	CASSLHSYEQYF	TGTGCCAGCAGCTTACACTCCTACGAGCAGTACTTC
-	TRBV4-3	few	TRBJ1-1	CASSQTGMNTEAFF	TGCGCCAGCAGCCAAACAGGGATGAACACTGAAGCTTTCTTT
-	TRBV4-1	once	TRBJ1-2	CASSQVVQYGYTF	TGCGCCAGCAGCCAAGTGGTTCAGTATGGCTACACCTTC
-	TRBV6-5	-	TRBJ1-6	CASSDKIDNSPLHF	TGTGCCAGCAGTGACAAAATCGATAATTCACCCCTCCACTTT
TRBD1	TRBV19	-	TRBJ1-2	CPERGQNYGYTF	TGTCCTGAAAGGGGGCAAAACTATGGCTACACCTTC
TRBD1	TRBV5-1	-	TRBJ1-5	CASSLETGGNQPQHF	TGCGCCAGCAGCTTGGAAACAGGGGGCAATCAGCCCCAGCATTTT
TRBD1	TRBV19	-	TRBJ2-2	CASSIITGAGELFF	TGTGCCAGTAGTATAATAACAGGGGCCGGGGAGCTGTTTTTT
TRBD1	TRBV7-6	-	TRBJ2-2	CASSFTKGTGGSTGELFF	TGTGCCAGCAGCTTTACAAAAGGGACAGGGGGGAGTACCGGGGAGCTGTTTTTT
-	TRBV18	-	TRBJ1-2	CASSPLVRGYSYGYTF	TGTGCCAGCTCACCACTGGTCAGGGGCTACTCTTATGGCTACACCTTC
-	TRBV4-3	-	TRBJ1-6	CASSPSSSYNSPLHF	TGCGCCAGCAGCCCTAGCTCCTCCTATAATTCACCCCTCCACTTT
-	TRBV12-2	-	TRBJ2-7	CASRATSGVSSYEQYF	TGTGCAAGTCGCGCGACTAGCGGGGTTAGCTCCTACGAGCAGTACTTC
-	TRBV27	-	TRBJ2-7	CASSGGPTVANYEQYF	TGTGCCAGCAGTGGAGGGCCTACGGTGGCCAACTACGAGCAGTACTTC
-	TRBV10-3	-	TRBJ2-7	CAIGTNSGREQYF	TGTGCCATCGGGACAAACTCCGGAAGGGAGCAGTACTTC
-	TRBV6-5	-	TRBJ1-5	CASRTTGFGVVPQHF	TGTGCCAGCAGAACGACGGGTTTCGGGGTAGTGCCCCAGCATTTT
-	TRBV6-5	-	TRBJ1-5	CASSRSDSNQPQHF	TGTGCCAGCAGTCGCAGCGATAGCAATCAGCCCCAGCATTTT
TRBD2	TRBV4-3	-	TRBJ2-3	CASSGDYRTDTQYF	TGCGCCAGCAGCGGGGACTACCGCACAGATACGCAGTATTTT
-	TRBV5-6	-	TRBJ2-7	CASSLVTQPGEQYF	TGTGCCAGCAGCTTGGTGACGCAGCCCGGGGAGCAGTACTTC
-	TRBV6-1	-	TRBJ1-3	CASSEIASPGGNTIYF	TGTGCCAGCAGTGAAATCGCCAGTCCAGGGGGAAACACCATATATTTT
TRBD1	TRBV4-1	-	TRBJ2-7	CASSHDENRGIYEQYF	TGCGCCAGCAGCCATGACGAAAACAGGGGAATATACGAGCAGTACTTC
TRBD1	TRBV4-3	-	TRBJ2-7	CASSQDRGTGNYEQYF	TGCGCCAGCAGCCAAGATAGGGGGACAGGGAACTACGAGCAGTACTTC
TRBD1	TRBV7-2	-	TRBJ1-2	CASSPRTGVSYGYTF	TGTGCCAGCAGCCCCCGGACAGGGGTAAGCTATGGCTACACCTTC
-	TRBV5-6	few	TRBJ1-2	CASSLLARANYGYTF	TGTGCCAGCAGCTTGTTAGCCAGGGCTAACTATGGCTACACCTTC
-	TRBV10-3	-	TRBJ2-1	CAISGISGNEQFF	TGTGCCATCAGCGGGATAAGTGGAAATGAGCAGTTCTTC
-	TRBV27	-	TRBJ1-4	CASSQPADGGKLFF	TGTGCCAGCAGTCAACCGGCGGATGGGGGGAAACTGTTTTTT
-	TRBV18	-	TRBJ1-1	CASSYGQLQNTEAFF	TGTGCCAGCTCGTACGGACAGCTCCAGAACACTGAAGCTTTCTTT
-	TRBV2	-	TRBJ1-1	CASSFRTGAEAFF	TGTGCCAGCAGTTTCCGAACGGGAGCTGAAGCTTTCTTT
TRBD2	TRBV7-8	-	TRBJ2-3	CASSLAPRTSGEHTDTQYF	TGTGCCAGCAGCTTAGCCCCACGGACTAGCGGGGAGCACACAGATACGCAGTATTTT
TRBD2	TRBV27	-	TRBJ2-6	CASSLCVWEGRSSGANVLTF	TGTGCCAGCAGTTTATGCGTTTGGGAGGGCCGTTCCTCTGGGGCCAACGTCCTGACTTTC
-	TRBV7-9	-	TRBJ2-1	CASSTAEGGGYNEQFF	TGTGCCAGCAGCACAGCCGAGGGGGGAGGGTACAATGAGCAGTTCTTC
TRBD1	TRBV6-6	-	TRBJ1-3	CASRTGTGGSGNTIYF	TGTGCCAGCAGAACCGGGACAGGGGGCTCTGGAAACACCATATATTTT
TRBD1	TRBV7-2	-	TRBJ1-5	CASSWDRGQPQHF	TGTGCCAGCAGCTGGGACAGGGGGCAGCCCCAGCATTTT
-	TRBV7-2	-	TRBJ1-6	CASSLSWGDSPLHF	TGTGCCAGCAGCCTCTCCTGGGGGGATTCACCCCTCCACTTT
TRBD1	TRBV19	-	TRBJ2-6	CATGQGVSGANVLTF	TGTGCCACCGGGCAGGGGGTGTCTGGGGCCAACGTCCTGACTTTC
-	TRBV4-1	large	TRBJ1-1	CASSQEWEGNTEAFF	TGCGCCAGCAGCCAAGAGTGGGAGGGTAACACTGAAGCTTTCTTT
TRBD1	TRBV19	-	TRBJ1-6	CASSKTGDSPLHF	TGTGCCAGTAGTAAAACAGGGGATTCACCCCTCCACTTT
-	TRBV9	once	TRBJ2-1	CASSANRARGEQFF	TGTGCCAGCAGCGCTAACAGGGCCAGGGGTGAGCAGTTCTTC
TRBD1	TRBV7-8	-	TRBJ1-1	CASSLRDRGGNTEAFF	TGTGCCAGCAGCCTTCGGGACAGGGGTGGGAATACTGAAGCTTTCTTT
-	TRBV25-1	-	TRBJ1-4	CASSSHTIPNEKLFF	TGTGCCAGCAGTAGTCACACAATTCCTAATGAAAAACTGTTTTTT
-	TRBV6-5	-	TRBJ1-4	CASSSRSYEKLFF	TGTGCCAGCAGTTCGCGTTCCTATGAAAAACTGTTTTTT
-	TRBV6-1	-	TRBJ1-1	CASSGIQATGLRYTEAFF	TGTGCCAGCAGTGGAATACAGGCAACGGGACTTAGGTACACTGAAGCTTTCTTT
TRBD1	TRBV6-5	-	TRBJ1-2	CASYRDSYGYTF	TGTGCCAGCTACCGGGACAGCTATGGCTACACCTTC
-	TRBV19	-	TRBJ1-5	CASSLSGRGSNQPQHF	TGTGCCAGTAGCCTCTCGGGGAGGGGGAGCAATCAGCCCCAGCATTTT
TRBD2	TRBV6-4	few	TRBJ2-3	CASSDSTSGGGTDTQYF	TGTGCCAGCAGTGACTCGACTAGCGGGGGAGGCACAGATACGCAGTATTTT
-	TRBV4-3	-	TRBJ2-3	CASSQDTGGPVTDTQYF	TGCGCCAGCAGCCAAGATACCGGGGGGCCCGTCACAGATACGCAGTATTTT
TRBD2	TRBV4-1	-	TRBJ2-7	CASSQDHLSGAVEQYF	TGCGCCAGCAGCCAAGATCACTTGAGCGGGGCCGTCGAGCAGTACTTC
TRBD1	TRBV27	-	TRBJ1-6	CASSRTGVLSYNSPLHF	TGTGCCAGCAGCCGGACAGGGGTTCTCTCCTATAATTCACCCCTCCACTTT
TRBD2	TRBV18	-	TRBJ2-3	CASSPGLAGPDTQYF	TGTGCCAGCTCACCTGGACTAGCGGGGCCAGATACGCAGTATTTT
-	TRBV30	-	TRBJ1-6	CAWSDDSGDNSPLHF	TGTGCCTGGAGCGATGACTCGGGGGATAATTCACCCCTCCACTTT
-	TRBV29-1	-	TRBJ2-5	CSVGGETQYF	TGCAGCGTGGGGGGTGAGACCCAGTACTTC